Shown below are 28 T cell receptor beta chains from a single sample sequenced in a study of shared clonotypes between healthy human individuals. CD45RO negativity and positive selection for CCR7 defined naive CD8 cells, a population that excluded terminally differentiated effector memory CD45RA+ cells. The method was immunoSEQ multiplex PCR; TCRdb's version includes in-frame clones alone and lacks a portion of them. The data hold around 2.1 million clones, with under 95% observed a single time. The specimen was naive CD8+ T cells from PBMCs. These receptors originate from a man younger than 35 in good health. Some clones in this sample may be carry-over from other donors' samples.

The chain links TRBV9 to TRBJ1-3; 7 bases are a match to TRBD1. Trimming removed 1 base from V and 4 bases from J; junction bases left unmatched: 8. CDR3 length: 16 residues. Germline V gene sequence: CDR1 SGDLS, CDR2 YYNGEE. CDR3: CASSVNNRGGGNTIYF. The CDR3 bases are TGTGCCAGCAGCGTAAATAACAGGGGTGGCGGAAACACCATATATTTT.

The V and J genes are TRBV28 and TRBJ1-1, with 7 nucleotides matching TRBD1. The CDR3 spans 13 residues. CDR1 and CDR2 from the germline V gene are MDHEN and SYDVKM. Trimming removed 7 bases from V and 5 bases from J; junction bases left unmatched: 7. This chain's CDR3 is CASKTQGGTEAFF. The CDR3 DNA follows: TGTGCCAGCAAAACTCAGGGGGGGACTGAAGCTTTCTTT.

This clone was counted a single time. The genes are TRBV10-3 and TRBJ2-7; D remains unclear. Germline V gene data show CDR1 as ENHRY and CDR2 as SYGVKD. The CDR3 extends over 13 amino acids. V was pared by 7 bases and J by 0 bases, with 10 bases between. This CDR3 reads CAITAQPSYEQYF. CDR3 sequence (DNA): TGTGCCATCACAGCACAGCCCTCCTACGAGCAGTACTTC.

CDR3 amino acids: CASSQEGQGYSYEQYF. Written as DNA, the CDR3 is TGCGCCAGCAGCCAAGAGGGACAGGGCTACTCCTACGAGCAGTACTTC. V gene TRBV4-1 combines with J gene TRBJ2-7; the match to TRBD1 covers 9 bases. This CDR3 has 16 residues. Trimming removed 0 bases from V and 0 bases from J; junction bases left unmatched: 3. In germline, CDR1 is MGHRA, CDR2 YSYEKL.

J is TRBJ2-5 and V is TRBV28; D remains unclear. The CDR3 consists of 14 residues. The germline V and J ends were trimmed by 5 bases and 5 bases, with 15 bases remaining between them. Looked up from germline, CDR1 is MDHEN and CDR2 is SYDVKM. CDR3 bases: TGTGCCAGCAGTCCCACGAGGAGCTGGGAGACCCAGTACTTC. Encoded protein: CASSPTRSWETQYF.

The chain couples TRBV7-9 to TRBJ1-5; D perhaps matches TRBD1 (5 bases). The CDR3 loop spans 12 amino acids. Germline V lookup: CDR1 SEHNR, CDR2 FQNEAQ (reference sequence). V was clipped by 5 bases and J by 5 bases, with 7 bases between them. The DNA for the CDR3 is TGTGCCAGCAGCACGACAGATCAGCCCCAGCATTTT. This codes for CASSTTDQPQHF.

The chain links TRBV11-2 to TRBJ1-1; maybe TRBD1 (5 bases). The CDR3 is made up of 16 amino acids. V gave up 2 bases and J gave up 4 bases, with 17 bases separating them. The V gene's germline CDR1 is SGHAT and CDR2 FQNNGV. CDR3 sequence reads: CASSLTPPGWGTEAFF. The CDR3 nucleotides read TGTGCCAGCAGCTTAACCCCACCAGGGTGGGGCACTGAAGCTTTCTTT.

Concerning this clone: This specimen includes other DNA sequences encoding the same CDR3. The chain carries TRBV28 and TRBJ2-7; no firm D call. The germline gives CDR1 MDHEN, CDR2 SYDVKM. Deletions cut 3 bases from V and 2 bases from J, with 11 bases between. This CDR3 comprises 14 residues. DNA for the CDR3: TGTGCCAGCAGTTTTTCAGGAGACACCTACGAGCAGTACTTC. It is translated as CASSFSGDTYEQYF.

The CDR3: CASSPQAGGRSNEQFF. The CDR3 DNA sequence: TGCGCCAGCAGCCCCCAGGCGGGAGGCCGTTCCAATGAGCAGTTCTTC. This sequence joins TRBV4-1 and TRBJ2-1, with 8 bases lining up with TRBD2. Germline lookup yields CDR1 MGHRA and CDR2 YSYEKL. The V segment lost 4 bases and the J segment 6 bases; nucleotides outside the gene matches: 11. This CDR3 region has 16 residues.

The chain recombines TRBV7-9 with TRBJ2-3, with TRBD2 matching 10 bases. Germline CDR1 and CDR2: SEHNR and FQNEAQ (reference sequence). This CDR3 comprises 19 residues. Losses at the gene ends were 5 bases for V and 3 bases for J; bases not matched to a gene: 17. The CDR3 bases are TGTGCCAGCAGCCAATTTGTCCTAGCGGGAGCGGTAAATACAGATACGCAGTATTTT. Translated, it gives CASSQFVLAGAVNTDTQYF. Full variable domain (missing parts from reference TRBV7-9 and TRBJ2-3): DTGVSQNPRHKITKRGQNVTFRCDPISEHNRLYWYRQTLGQGPEFLTYFQNEAQLEKSRLLSDRFSAERPKGSFSTLEIQRTEQGDSAMYLCASSQFVLAGAVNTDTQYFGPGTRLTVL.

V is TRBV19 and J is TRBJ2-7; D not certain. CDR1 and CDR2 (germline): LNHDA, SQIVND (reference sequence). The CDR3 runs 13 residues. Trimming removed 5 bases at V and 5 bases at J, with 13 bases between. CDR3 in DNA: TGTGCCAGTAGTCAGGCGGATTTCCACGAGCAGTACTTC. This translates into CASSQADFHEQYF.

V and J are TRBV5-4 and TRBJ1-2, with a tentative D call TRBD1 (5 bases). Trimming removed 6 bases from V and 3 bases from J, with 27 bases in between. The CDR3 contains 18 residues. Germline values: CDR1 SGHNT, CDR2 YYREEE (reference sequence). This CDR3 reads CASIRERGTPAVDYGYTF. CDR3 in DNA: TGTGCCAGCATTCGGGAACGAGGGACGCCAGCTGTGGACTATGGCTACACCTTC. The whole variable domain, filled in from reference TRBV5-4 and TRBJ1-2, reads ETGVTQSPTHLIKTRGQQVTLRCSSQSGHNTVSWYQQALGQGPQFIFQYYREEENGRGNFPPRFSGLQFPNYSSELNVNALELDDSALYLCASIRERGTPAVDYGYTFGSGTRLTVV.

This chain links TRBV19 with TRBJ1-1; the D is unclear. Germline V gene data show CDR1 as LNHDA and CDR2 as SQIVND (reference sequence). Trimming removed 1 base at V and 2 bases at J, with 8 bases between. The CDR3 has 14 amino acids. The CDR3 is CASSIAYLNTEAFF. The CDR3 nucleotides read TGTGCCAGTAGTATAGCGTACCTAAACACTGAAGCTTTCTTT.

The rearrangement links TRBV27 to TRBJ2-7; the D is unclear. This CDR3 has 12 amino acids. CDR1 MNHEY and CDR2 SMNVEV come from the germline V gene (reference sequence). The V and J ends lost 8 bases and 5 bases respectively, with 13 bases between them. CDR3 protein: CASSGRFHEQYF. CDR3 bases: TGTGCCAGCTCCGGACGGTTCCACGAGCAGTACTTC.

The chain has TRBV27 and TRBJ2-7; D is perhaps TRBD1 or TRBD2 (5 bases each). V lost 6 bases to trimming and J lost 4 bases, with 19 bases between them. This CDR3 is 15 amino acids long. Germline V gives CDR1 MNHEY, CDR2 SMNVEV (reference sequence). CDR3 sequence (DNA): TGTGCCAGCAGCTCCGGGACCCCCCGTGGGTACGAGCAGTACTTC. Translation: CASSSGTPRGYEQYF.

Notes on this clone: The sample has other DNA sequences that encode this CDR3 too. The rearrangement uses TRBV6-5 and TRBJ1-2; D not resolved. Per germline, CDR1 MNHEY and CDR2 SVGAGI. The CDR3 loop spans 13 amino acids. The V gene lost 0 bases and the J gene lost 5 bases, with 7 bases spanning the gap. CDR3 sequence: CASSYSNGYGYTF. Here the CDR3 DNA reads TGTGCCAGCAGTTACTCGAACGGGTATGGCTACACCTTC.

The V and J genes are TRBV5-8 and TRBJ2-7, with TRBD1 matching 7 bases. This CDR3 is 14 amino acids long. CDR1 and CDR2 (germline): SGHTS, YDEGEE. V was clipped by 3 bases and J by 5 bases; unmatched bases: 8. CDR3 sequence reads: CASSSRQGSHEQYF. CDR3 nucleotide sequence: TGTGCCAGCAGCTCCCGACAGGGATCCCACGAGCAGTACTTC.

This sequence joins TRBV28 and TRBJ2-7; D not resolved. This CDR3 comprises 15 residues. Germline lookup yields CDR1 MDHEN and CDR2 SYDVKM. Between the trimmed V and J ends, which lost 6 bases and 5 bases, there was a span of 20 bases. CDR3 sequence: CASSPLSILVDEQYF. CDR3 DNA sequence: TGTGCCAGCAGCCCACTTTCAATCCTAGTGGACGAGCAGTACTTC.

The chain has TRBV4-1 and TRBJ1-2, with 7 nucleotides matching TRBD1. Unmatched junction bases numbered 4, after V lost 3 bases and J lost 3 bases. The CDR3 runs to 14 residues. Germline loops: CDR1 MGHRA, CDR2 YSYEKL. The CDR3 DNA reads TGCGCCAGCAGCCACCTCGGGACAGACTATGGCTACACCTTC. Its translation: CASSHLGTDYGYTF.

The chain uses TRBV5-1 and TRBJ2-2; 7 nucleotides match TRBD2. Germline lookup yields CDR1 SGHRS and CDR2 YFSETQ. This CDR3 region has 14 residues. J gave up 7 bases and V 4 bases, and 7 bases lay outside the gene matches. CDR3 amino acids: CASSRGGPVGELFF. DNA of the CDR3: TGCGCCAGCAGCCGGGGAGGGCCCGTCGGGGAGCTGTTTTTT.

The V and J genes are TRBV7-9 and TRBJ1-2; 9 bases fit TRBD1. With 3 bases clipped from V and 4 bases from J, the junction kept 18 bases outside the gene matches. Germline V CDR1 and CDR2: SEHNR, FQNEAQ (reference sequence). This CDR3 spans 19 amino acids. The CDR3 region is CASSFPPGQGDWDFYGYTF. The CDR3, as DNA: TGTGCCAGCAGCTTCCCTCCGGGACAGGGCGACTGGGACTTCTATGGCTACACCTTC. The whole variable domain, filled in from reference TRBV7-9 and TRBJ1-2, reads DTGVSQNPRHKITKRGQNVTFRCDPISEHNRLYWYRQTLGQGPEFLTYFQNEAQLEKSRLLSDRFSAERPKGSFSTLEIQRTEQGDSAMYLCASSFPPGQGDWDFYGYTFGSGTRLTVV.

The table lists this clone with a count of one. The chain employs TRBV15 and TRBJ2-7, with unresolved D. In germline, CDR1 is LNHNV, CDR2 YYDKDF (reference sequence). The ends were cut back, 2 bases at V and 3 bases at J, with 8 bases in the middle. CDR3 length equals 13 residues. The DNA for the CDR3 is TGTGCCACCAGCAGACCAACATACTACGAGCAGTACTTC. Translation gives CATSRPTYYEQYF.

The genes are TRBV5-1 and TRBJ2-5; no reliable D call. The DNA end favors TRBJ2-7, so the J call may be wrong. The V gene's germline CDR1 is SGHRS and CDR2 YFSETQ. The CDR3 loop spans 14 amino acids. In DNA form, the CDR3 reads TGCGCCAGCAGTCCTACAGTGAGCTCCTACGAGCAGTACTTC. Amino acids: CASSPTVSSYEQYF.

The V call is TRBV27, the J call TRBJ2-1; 7 nucleotides align to TRBD2. Germline CDR1 and CDR2: MNHEY and SMNVEV (reference sequence). V lost 5 bases, J lost 1 base, and 11 bases stayed unmatched. CDR3 length: 17 residues. The CDR3 region is CASSRGPGSGSYNEQFF. CDR3 DNA: TGTGCCAGCAGTAGAGGTCCCGGTAGCGGGTCCTACAATGAGCAGTTCTTC.

This clone occurred a few times. The J gene is TRBJ1-1, the V gene TRBV27; TRBD1 is a possible D gene (6 bases). The length of the CDR3 is 13 residues. Trimming shortened V by 6 bases and J by 1 base, and 9 bases separated the two germline ends. Germline CDR1 is MNHEY and CDR2 is SMNVEV (reference sequence). Here the CDR3 reads CASSKTGNTEAFF. For the CDR3, the DNA is TGTGCCAGCAGCAAGACAGGGAACACTGAAGCTTTCTTT.

The chain is built from TRBV30 and TRBJ2-1; D is perhaps TRBD1 (5 bases). The CDR3 spans 13 residues. Germline V gives CDR1 GTSNPN, CDR2 SVGIG (reference sequence). Trimming stripped 3 bases from V and 7 bases from J, with 13 bases between. CDR3 loop: CAWSVGKGNEQFF. The CDR3 bases are TGTGCCTGGAGCGTGGGAAAGGGGAATGAGCAGTTCTTC. Full variable domain (outside the CDR3, taken from reference TRBV30 and TRBJ2-1): SQTIHQWPATLVQPVGSPLSLECTVEGTSNPNLYWYRQAAGRGLQLLFYSVGIGQISSEVPQNLSASRPQDRQFILSSKKLLLSDSGFYLCAWSVGKGNEQFFGPGTRLTVL.

This clone appeared a single time. The chain carries TRBV28 and TRBJ2-1; 11 positions match TRBD2. CDR3 length equals 14 residues. Trimming cost V 10 bases and J 9 bases; bases outside gene matches: 11. Germline CDR1 and CDR2: MDHEN and SYDVKM. The CDR3 loop is CATLIAGGPGEQFF. The CDR3 region has the DNA TGTGCCACCCTAATAGCGGGAGGGCCGGGTGAGCAGTTCTTC.

This chain connects TRBV7-8 to TRBJ1-1; TRBD1 matches 7 bases. J was trimmed by 2 bases and V by 5 bases; bases with no gene match: 11. The germline V gene has CDR1 SGHVS and CDR2 FQNEAQ. This CDR3 comprises 16 residues. CDR3: CASSRLSGTVNTEAFF. For the CDR3, the DNA is TGTGCCAGCAGCCGTCTCTCCGGGACAGTAAACACTGAAGCTTTCTTT.